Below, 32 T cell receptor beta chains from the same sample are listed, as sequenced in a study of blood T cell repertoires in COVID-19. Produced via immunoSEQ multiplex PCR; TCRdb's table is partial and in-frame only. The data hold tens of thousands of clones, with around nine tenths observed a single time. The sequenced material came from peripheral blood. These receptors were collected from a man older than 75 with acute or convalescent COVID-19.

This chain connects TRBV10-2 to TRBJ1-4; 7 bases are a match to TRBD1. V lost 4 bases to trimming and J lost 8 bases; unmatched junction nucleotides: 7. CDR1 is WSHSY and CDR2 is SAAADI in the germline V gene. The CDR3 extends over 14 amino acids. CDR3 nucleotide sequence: TGCGCCAGCAGTGGGGGGGCAGGGGGAGAAAAACTGTTTTTT. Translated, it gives CASSGGAGGEKLFF.

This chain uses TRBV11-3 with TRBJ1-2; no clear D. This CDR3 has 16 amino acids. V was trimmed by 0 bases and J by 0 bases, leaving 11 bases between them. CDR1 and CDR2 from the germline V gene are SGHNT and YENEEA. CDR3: CASSLDAYGANYGYTF. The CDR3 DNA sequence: TGTGCCAGCAGCTTAGATGCCTACGGAGCTAACTATGGCTACACCTTC. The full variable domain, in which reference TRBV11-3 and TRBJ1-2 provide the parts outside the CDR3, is EAGVVQSPRYKIIEKKQPVAFWCNPISGHNTLYWYLQNLGQGPELLIRYENEEAVDDSQLPKDRFSAERLKGVDSTLKIQPAELGDSAVYLCASSLDAYGANYGYTFGSGTRLTVV.

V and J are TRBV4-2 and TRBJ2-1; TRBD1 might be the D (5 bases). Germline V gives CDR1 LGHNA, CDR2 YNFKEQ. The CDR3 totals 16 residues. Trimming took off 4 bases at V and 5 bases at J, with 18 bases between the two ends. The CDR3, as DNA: TGTGCCAGCAGCCTTGGATCTGGGCAGGGCAACAATGAGCAGTTCTTC. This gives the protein CASSLGSGQGNNEQFF.

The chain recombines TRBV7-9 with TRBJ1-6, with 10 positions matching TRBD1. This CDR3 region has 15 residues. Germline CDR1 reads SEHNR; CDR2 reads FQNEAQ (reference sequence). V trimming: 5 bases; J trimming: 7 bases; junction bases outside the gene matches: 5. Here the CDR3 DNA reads TGTGCCAGCAGCCCAAGACAGGGGGCGAATTCACCCCTCCACTTT. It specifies CASSPRQGANSPLHF.

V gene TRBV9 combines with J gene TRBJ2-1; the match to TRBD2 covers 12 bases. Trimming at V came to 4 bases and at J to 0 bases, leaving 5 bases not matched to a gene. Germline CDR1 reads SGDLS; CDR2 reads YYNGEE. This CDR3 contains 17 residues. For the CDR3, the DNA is TGTGCCAGCAGCCCCTGGACTAGCGGGAACTCCTACAATGAGCAGTTCTTC. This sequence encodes CASSPWTSGNSYNEQFF.

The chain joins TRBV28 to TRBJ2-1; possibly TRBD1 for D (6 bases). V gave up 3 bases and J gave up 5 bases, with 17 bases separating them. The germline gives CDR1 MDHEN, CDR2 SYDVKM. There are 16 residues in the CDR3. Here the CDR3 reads CASSFYGTRYNNEQFF. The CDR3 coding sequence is TGTGCCAGCAGTTTTTATGGGACACGTTATAACAATGAGCAGTTCTTC.

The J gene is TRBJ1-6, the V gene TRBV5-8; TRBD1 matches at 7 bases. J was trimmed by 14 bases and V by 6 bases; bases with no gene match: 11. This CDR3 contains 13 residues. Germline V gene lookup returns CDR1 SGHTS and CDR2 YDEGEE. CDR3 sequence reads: CASNTGTVSTLHF. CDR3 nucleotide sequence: TGTGCCAGCAACACCGGGACAGTGTCTACCCTCCACTTT.

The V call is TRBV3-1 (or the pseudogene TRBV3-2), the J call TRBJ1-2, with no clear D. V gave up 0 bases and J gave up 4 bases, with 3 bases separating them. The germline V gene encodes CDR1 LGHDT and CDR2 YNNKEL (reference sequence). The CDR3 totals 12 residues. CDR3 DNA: TGTGCCAGCAGCCAAGACAGCTATGGCTACACCTTC. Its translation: CASSQDSYGYTF.

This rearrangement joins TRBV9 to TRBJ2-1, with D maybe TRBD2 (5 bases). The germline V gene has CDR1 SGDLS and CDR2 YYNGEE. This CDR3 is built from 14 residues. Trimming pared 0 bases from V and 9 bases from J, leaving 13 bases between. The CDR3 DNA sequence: TGTGCCAGCAGCGTAGAGGGTAGCGACGGTGAGCAGTTCTTC. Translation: CASSVEGSDGEQFF.

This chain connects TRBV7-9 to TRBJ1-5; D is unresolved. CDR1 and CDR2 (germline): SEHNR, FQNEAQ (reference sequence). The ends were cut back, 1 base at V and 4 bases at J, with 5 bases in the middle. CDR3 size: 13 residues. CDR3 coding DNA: TGTGCCAGCAGCTTAGACAGAAATCAGCCCCAGCATTTT. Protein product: CASSLDRNQPQHF.

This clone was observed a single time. The CDR3 reads CASSPGQQETQYF. The CDR3 DNA reads as TGTGCCAGTAGTCCGGGACAGCAAGAGACCCAGTACTTC. The rearrangement joins TRBV19 to TRBJ2-5; TRBD1 agrees at 7 bases. Losses at the gene ends were 5 bases for V and 2 bases for J; bases not matched to a gene: 2. Germline loops: CDR1 LNHDA, CDR2 SQIVND (reference sequence). The CDR3 extends over 13 amino acids.

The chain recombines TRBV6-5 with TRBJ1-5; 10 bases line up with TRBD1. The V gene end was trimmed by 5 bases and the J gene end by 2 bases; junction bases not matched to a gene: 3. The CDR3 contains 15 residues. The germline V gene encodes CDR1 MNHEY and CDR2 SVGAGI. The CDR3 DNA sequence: TGTGCCAGCAGTCGGGGGACAGGGGGCAATCAGCCCCAGCATTTT. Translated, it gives CASSRGTGGNQPQHF.

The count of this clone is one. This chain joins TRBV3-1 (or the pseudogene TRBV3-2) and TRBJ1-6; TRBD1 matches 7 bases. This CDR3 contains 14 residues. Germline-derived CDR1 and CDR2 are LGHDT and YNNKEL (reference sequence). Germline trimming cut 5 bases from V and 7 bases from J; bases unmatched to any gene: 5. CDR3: CASSKRDSNSPLHF. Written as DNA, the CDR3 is TGTGCCAGCAGCAAACGGGACAGCAATTCACCCCTCCACTTT.

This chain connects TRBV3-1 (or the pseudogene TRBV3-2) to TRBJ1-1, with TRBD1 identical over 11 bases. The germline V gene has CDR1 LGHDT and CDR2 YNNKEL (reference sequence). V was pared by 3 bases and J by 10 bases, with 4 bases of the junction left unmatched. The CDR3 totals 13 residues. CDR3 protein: CASSQDRGPRAFF. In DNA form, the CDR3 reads TGTGCCAGCAGCCAGGACAGGGGGCCGCGAGCTTTCTTT.

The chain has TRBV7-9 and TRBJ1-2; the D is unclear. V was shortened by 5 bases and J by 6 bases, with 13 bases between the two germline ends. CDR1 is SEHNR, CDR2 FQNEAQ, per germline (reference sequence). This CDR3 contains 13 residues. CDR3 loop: CASSLTPPDGYTF. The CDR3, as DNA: TGTGCCAGCAGCCTGACACCCCCGGATGGCTACACCTTC.

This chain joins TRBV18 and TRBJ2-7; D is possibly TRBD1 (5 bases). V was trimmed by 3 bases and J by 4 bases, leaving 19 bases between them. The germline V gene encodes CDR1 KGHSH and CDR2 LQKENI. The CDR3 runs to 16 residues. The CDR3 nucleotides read TGTGCCAGCTCACCCGCTCTGAGCCAGGGTTATTACGAGCAGTACTTC. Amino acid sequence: CASSPALSQGYYEQYF.

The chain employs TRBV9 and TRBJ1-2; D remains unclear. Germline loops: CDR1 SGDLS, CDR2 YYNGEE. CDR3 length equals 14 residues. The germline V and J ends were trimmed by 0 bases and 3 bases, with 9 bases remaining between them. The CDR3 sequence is CASSVVGQDYGYTF. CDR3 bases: TGTGCCAGCAGCGTAGTCGGCCAGGACTATGGCTACACCTTC.

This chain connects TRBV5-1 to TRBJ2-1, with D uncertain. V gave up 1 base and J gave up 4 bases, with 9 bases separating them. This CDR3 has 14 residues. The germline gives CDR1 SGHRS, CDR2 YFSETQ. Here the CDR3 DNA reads TGCGCCAGCAGCTTGAGGCAGGATTACAATGAGCAGTTCTTC. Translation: CASSLRQDYNEQFF.

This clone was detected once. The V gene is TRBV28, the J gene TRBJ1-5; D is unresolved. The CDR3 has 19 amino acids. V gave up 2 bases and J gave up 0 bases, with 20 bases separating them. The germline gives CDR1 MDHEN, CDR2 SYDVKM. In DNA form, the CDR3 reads TGTGCCAGCAGTTTAAACGGGAGGAGGAGTTCAAGTAGCAATCAGCCCCAGCATTTT. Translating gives CASSLNGRRSSSSNQPQHF.

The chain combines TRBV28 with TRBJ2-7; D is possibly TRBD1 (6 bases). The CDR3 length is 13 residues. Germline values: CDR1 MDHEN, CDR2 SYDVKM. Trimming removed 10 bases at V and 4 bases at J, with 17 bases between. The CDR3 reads CATYAGQRYEQYF. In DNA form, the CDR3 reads TGTGCCACCTACGCCGGACAGCGATACGAGCAGTACTTC.

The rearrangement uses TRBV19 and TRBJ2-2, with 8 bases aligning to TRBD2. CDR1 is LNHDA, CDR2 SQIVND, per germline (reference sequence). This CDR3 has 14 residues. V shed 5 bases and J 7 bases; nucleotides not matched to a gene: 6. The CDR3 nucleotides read TGTGCCAGTAGTCTCGGACTAGCAGGCGGGGAGCTGTTTTTT. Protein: CASSLGLAGGELFF.

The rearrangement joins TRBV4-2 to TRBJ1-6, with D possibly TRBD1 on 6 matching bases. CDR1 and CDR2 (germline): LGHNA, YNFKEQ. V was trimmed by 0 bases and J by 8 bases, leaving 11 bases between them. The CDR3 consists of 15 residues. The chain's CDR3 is CASSQDGGADSPLHF. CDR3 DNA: TGTGCCAGCAGCCAAGATGGGGGGGCAGATTCACCCCTCCACTTT.

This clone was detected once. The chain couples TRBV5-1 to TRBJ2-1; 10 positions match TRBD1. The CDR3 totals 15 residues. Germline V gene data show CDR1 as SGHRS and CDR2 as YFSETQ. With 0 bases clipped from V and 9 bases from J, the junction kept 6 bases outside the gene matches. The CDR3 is CASSLGTGGYSEQFF. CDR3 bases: TGCGCCAGCAGCTTGGGGACAGGGGGATATAGTGAGCAGTTCTTC.

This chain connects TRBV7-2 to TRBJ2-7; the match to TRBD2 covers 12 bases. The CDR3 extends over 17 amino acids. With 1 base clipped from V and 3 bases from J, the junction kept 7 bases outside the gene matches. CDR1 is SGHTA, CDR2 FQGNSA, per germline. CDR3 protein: CASSLGSSGGAGYEQYF. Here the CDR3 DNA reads TGTGCCAGCAGCTTAGGTTCTAGCGGGGGGGCCGGCTACGAGCAGTACTTC.

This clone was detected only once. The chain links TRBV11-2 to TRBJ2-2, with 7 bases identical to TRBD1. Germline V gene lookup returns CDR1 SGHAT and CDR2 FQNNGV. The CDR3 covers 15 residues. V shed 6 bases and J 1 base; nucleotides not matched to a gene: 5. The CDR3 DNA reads TGTGCCAGCAGAAGGACAGGTCAGAACACCGGGGAGCTGTTTTTT. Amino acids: CASRRTGQNTGELFF.

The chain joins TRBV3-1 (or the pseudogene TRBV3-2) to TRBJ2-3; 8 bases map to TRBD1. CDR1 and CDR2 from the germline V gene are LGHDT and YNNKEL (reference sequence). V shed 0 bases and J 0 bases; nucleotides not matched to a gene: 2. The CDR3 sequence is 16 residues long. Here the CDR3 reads CASSQDRDRSTDTQYF. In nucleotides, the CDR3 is TGTGCCAGCAGCCAAGATCGGGACAGGAGCACAGATACGCAGTATTTT.

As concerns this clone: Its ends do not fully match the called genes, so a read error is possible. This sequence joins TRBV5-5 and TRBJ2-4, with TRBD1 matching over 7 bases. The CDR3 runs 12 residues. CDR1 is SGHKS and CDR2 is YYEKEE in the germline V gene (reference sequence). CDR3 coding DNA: TGTGCCAGCAGCTTGATGGGACAGCCAACCCCCTTC. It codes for CASSLMGQPTPF.

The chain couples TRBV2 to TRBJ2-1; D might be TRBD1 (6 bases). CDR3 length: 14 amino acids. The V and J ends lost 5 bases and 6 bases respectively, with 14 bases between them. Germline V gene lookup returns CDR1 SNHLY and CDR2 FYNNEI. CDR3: CASSRIQGVNEQFF. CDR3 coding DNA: TGTGCCAGCAGTCGAATACAGGGTGTCAATGAGCAGTTCTTC.

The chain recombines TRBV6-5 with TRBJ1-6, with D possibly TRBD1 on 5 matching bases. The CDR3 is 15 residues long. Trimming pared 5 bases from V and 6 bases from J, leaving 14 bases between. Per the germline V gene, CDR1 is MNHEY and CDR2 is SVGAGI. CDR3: CASSLTSGPNSPLHF. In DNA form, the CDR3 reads TGTGCCAGCAGTCTCACATCAGGGCCTAATTCACCCCTCCACTTT.

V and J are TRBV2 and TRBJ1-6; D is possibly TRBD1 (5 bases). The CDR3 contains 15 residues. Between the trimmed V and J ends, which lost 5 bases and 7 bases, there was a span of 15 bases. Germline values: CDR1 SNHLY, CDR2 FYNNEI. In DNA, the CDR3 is TGTGCCAGCAGTTCTGGGCCGCGGGGGAATTCACCCCTCCACTTT. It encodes CASSSGPRGNSPLHF.

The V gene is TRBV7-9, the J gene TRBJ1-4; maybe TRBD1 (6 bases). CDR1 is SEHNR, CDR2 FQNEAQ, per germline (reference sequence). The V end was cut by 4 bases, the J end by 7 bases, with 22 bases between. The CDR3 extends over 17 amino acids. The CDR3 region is CASSSRTQGPFFEKLFF. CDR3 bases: TGTGCCAGCAGCTCCCGTACACAGGGCCCATTTTTTGAAAAACTGTTTTTT.

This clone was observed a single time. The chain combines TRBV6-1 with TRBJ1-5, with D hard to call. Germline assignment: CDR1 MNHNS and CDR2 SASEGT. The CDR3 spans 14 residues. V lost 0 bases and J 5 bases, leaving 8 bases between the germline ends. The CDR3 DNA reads TGTGCCAGCAGTGAAGCCGCAAGAGATCAGCCCCAGCATTTT. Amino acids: CASSEAARDQPQHF.